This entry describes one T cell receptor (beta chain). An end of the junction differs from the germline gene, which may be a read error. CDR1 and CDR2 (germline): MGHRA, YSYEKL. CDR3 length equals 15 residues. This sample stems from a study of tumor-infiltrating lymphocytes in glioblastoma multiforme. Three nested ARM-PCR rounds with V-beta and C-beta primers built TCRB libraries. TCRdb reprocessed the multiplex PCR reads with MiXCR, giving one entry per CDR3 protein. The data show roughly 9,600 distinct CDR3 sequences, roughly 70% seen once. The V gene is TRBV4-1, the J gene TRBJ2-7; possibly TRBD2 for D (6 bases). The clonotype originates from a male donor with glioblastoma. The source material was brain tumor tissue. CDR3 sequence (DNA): TGCGCCGGCAGCCACATTCAGGAGGGCGTTTACGAGCAGTACTTC. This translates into CAGSHIQEGVYEQYF.